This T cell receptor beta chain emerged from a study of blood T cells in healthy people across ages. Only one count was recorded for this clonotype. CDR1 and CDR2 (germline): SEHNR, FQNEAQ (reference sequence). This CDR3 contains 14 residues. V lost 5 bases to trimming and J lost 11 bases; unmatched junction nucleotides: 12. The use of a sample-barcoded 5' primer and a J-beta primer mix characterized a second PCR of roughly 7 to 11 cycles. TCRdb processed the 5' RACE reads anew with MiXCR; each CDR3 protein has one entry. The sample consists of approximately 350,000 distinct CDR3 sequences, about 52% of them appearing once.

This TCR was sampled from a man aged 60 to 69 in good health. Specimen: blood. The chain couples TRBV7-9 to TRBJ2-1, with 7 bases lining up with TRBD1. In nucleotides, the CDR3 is TGTGCCAGCAGCCCACAGGGGTACGGGAATAAGCAGTTCTTC. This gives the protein CASSPQGYGNKQFF.